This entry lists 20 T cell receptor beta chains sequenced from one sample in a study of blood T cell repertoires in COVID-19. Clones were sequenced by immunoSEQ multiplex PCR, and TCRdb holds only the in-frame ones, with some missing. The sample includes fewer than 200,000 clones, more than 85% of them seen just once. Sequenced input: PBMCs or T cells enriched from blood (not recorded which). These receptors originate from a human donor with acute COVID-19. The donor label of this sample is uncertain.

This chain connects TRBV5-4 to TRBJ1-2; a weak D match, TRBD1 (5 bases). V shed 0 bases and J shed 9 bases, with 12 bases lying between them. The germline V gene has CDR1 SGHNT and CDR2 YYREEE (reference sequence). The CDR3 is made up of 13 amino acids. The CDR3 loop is CASSLARVWRYTF. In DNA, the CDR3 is TGTGCCAGCAGCTTGGCCAGGGTTTGGCGCTACACCTTC.

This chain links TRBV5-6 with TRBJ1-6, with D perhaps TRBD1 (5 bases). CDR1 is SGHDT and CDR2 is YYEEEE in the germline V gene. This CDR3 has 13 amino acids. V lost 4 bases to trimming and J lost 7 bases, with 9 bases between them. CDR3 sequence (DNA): TGTGCCAGCAGCCCTGGGGGGAATTCACCCCTCCACTTT. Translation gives CASSPGGNSPLHF.

CDR3 nucleotide sequence: TGTGCCAGCAGCTTGGTACAGGGGAACTTTGGAAACACCATATATTTT. This sequence encodes CASSLVQGNFGNTIYF. V usage is TRBV5-4 and J usage is TRBJ1-3; 7 bases match TRBD1. Germline V gene lookup returns CDR1 SGHNT and CDR2 YYREEE (reference sequence). J gave up 3 bases and V 0 bases, and 6 bases lay outside the gene matches. This CDR3 has 16 amino acids.

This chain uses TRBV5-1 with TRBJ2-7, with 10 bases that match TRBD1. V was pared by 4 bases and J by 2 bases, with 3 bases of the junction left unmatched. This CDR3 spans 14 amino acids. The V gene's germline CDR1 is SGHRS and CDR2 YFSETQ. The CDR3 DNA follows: TGCGCCAGCAGCGACAGGGGGCTCCCCTACGAGCAGTACTTC. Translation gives CASSDRGLPYEQYF.

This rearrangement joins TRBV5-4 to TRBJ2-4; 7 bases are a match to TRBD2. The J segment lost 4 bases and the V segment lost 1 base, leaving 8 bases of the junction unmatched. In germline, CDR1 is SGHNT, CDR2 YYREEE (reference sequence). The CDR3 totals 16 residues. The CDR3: CASSLPRGDTKNIQYF. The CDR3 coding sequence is TGTGCCAGCAGCTTGCCCCGGGGGGATACGAAAAACATTCAGTACTTC.

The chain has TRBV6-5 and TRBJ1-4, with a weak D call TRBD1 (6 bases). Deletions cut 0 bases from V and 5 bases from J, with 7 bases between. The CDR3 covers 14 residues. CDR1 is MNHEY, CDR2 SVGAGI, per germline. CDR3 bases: TGTGCCAGCAGTTACTCGGGACAAAATGAAAAACTGTTTTTT. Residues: CASSYSGQNEKLFF.

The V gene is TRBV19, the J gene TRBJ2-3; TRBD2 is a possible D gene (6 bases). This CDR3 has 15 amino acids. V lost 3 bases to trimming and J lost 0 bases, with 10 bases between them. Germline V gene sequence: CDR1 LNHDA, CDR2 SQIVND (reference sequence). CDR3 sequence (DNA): TGTGCCAGTAGTATTCTGGGAGGAAGCACAGATACGCAGTATTTT. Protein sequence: CASSILGGSTDTQYF.

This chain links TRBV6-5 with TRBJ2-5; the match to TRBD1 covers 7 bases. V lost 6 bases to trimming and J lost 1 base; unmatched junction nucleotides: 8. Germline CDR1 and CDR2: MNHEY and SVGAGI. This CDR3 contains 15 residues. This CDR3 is CASSATGQSQETQYF. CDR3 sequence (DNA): TGTGCCAGCAGCGCGACGGGACAGAGCCAAGAGACCCAGTACTTC.

The chain's CDR3 is CASSQPRQGYGYTF. The CDR3, as DNA: TGCGCCAGCAGCCAACCCCGACAGGGCTATGGCTACACCTTC. V and J are TRBV4-1 and TRBJ1-2; TRBD1 aligns across 7 bases. Germline values: CDR1 MGHRA, CDR2 YSYEKL. V lost 2 bases, J lost 4 bases, and 4 bases stayed unmatched. The length of the CDR3 is 14 residues.

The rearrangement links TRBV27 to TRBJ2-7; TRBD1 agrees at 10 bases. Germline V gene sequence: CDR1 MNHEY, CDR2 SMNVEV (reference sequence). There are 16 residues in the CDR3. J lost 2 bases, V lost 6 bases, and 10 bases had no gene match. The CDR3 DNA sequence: TGTGCCAGCAGGCTCACCGGGACAGGGGACCCCTACGAGCAGTACTTC. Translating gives CASRLTGTGDPYEQYF.

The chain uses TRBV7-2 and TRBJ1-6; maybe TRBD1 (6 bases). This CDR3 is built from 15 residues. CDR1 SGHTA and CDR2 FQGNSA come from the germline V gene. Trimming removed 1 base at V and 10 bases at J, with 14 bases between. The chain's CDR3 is CASSLEPQGGSPLHF. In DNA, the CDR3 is TGTGCCAGCAGCTTAGAACCACAGGGCGGATCACCCCTCCACTTT.

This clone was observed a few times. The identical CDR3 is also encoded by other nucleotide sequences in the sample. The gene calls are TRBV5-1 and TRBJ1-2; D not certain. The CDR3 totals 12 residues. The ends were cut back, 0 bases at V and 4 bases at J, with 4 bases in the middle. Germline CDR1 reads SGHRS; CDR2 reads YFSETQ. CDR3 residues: CASSLDSYGYTF. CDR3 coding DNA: TGCGCCAGCAGCTTGGACAGCTATGGCTACACCTTC.

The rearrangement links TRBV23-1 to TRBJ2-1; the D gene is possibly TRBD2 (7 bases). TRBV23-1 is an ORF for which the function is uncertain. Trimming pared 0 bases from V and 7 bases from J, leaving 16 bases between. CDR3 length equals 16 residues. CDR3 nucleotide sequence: TGCGCCAGCAGTCAATCCCAGGGGAGGGGCTTGAATGAGCAGTTCTTC. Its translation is CASSQSQGRGLNEQFF.

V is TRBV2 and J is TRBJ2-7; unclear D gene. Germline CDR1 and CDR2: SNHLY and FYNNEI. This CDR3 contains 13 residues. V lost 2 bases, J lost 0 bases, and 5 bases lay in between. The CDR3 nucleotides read TGTGCCAGCAGTGAACCACTCTCCTACGAGCAGTACTTC. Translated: CASSEPLSYEQYF.

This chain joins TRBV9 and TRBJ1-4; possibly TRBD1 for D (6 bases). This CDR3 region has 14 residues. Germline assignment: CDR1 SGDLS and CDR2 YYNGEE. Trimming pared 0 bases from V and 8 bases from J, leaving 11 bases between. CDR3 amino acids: CASSVAGEREKLFF. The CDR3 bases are TGTGCCAGCAGCGTAGCAGGGGAAAGAGAAAAACTGTTTTTT. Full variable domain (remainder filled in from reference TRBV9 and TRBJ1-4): DSGVTQTPKHLITATGQRVTLRCSPRSGDLSVYWYQQSLDQGLQFLIQYYNGEERAKGNILERFSAQQFPDLHSELNLSSLELGDSALYFCASSVAGEREKLFFGSGTQLSVL.

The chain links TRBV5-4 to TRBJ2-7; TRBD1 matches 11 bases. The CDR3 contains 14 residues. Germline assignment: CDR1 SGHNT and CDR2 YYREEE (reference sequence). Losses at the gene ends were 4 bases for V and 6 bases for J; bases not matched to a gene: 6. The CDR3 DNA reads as TGTGCCAGCAGCCCGGACAGGGGGCGAGTCGAGCAGTACTTC. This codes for CASSPDRGRVEQYF.

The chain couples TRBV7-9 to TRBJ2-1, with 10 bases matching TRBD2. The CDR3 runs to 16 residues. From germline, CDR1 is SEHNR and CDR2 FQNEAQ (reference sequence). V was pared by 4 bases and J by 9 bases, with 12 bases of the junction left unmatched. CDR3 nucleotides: TGTGCCAGCAGCTCCGTAGCGGGGGGCGGGTACGGTGAGCAGTTCTTC. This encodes CASSSVAGGGYGEQFF.

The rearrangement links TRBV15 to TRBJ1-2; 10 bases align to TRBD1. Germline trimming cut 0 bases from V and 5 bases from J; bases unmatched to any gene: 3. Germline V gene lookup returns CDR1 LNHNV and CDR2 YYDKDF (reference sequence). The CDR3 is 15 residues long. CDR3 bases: TGTGCCACCAGCAGAGAATTGGGACAGGGGTATGGCTACACCTTC. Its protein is CATSRELGQGYGYTF.

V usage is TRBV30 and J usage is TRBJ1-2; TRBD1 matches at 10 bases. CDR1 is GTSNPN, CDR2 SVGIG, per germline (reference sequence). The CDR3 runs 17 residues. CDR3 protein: CASEEPGDSGQGNGYTF. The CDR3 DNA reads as TGTGCTTCCGAGGAGCCAGGGGATTCGGGACAGGGGAATGGCTACACCTTC.

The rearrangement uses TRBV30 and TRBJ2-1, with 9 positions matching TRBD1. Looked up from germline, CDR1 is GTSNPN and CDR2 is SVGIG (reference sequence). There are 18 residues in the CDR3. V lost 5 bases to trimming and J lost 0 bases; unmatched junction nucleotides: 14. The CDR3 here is CAWGGQGTLKNSYNEQFF. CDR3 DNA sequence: TGTGCCTGGGGGGGACAGGGAACCCTGAAGAACTCCTACAATGAGCAGTTCTTC. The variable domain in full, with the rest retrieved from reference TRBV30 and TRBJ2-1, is SQTIHQWPATLVQPVGSPLSLECTVEGTSNPNLYWYRQAAGRGLQLLFYSVGIGQISSEVPQNLSASRPQDRQFILSSKKLLLSDSGFYLCAWGGQGTLKNSYNEQFFGPGTRLTVL.